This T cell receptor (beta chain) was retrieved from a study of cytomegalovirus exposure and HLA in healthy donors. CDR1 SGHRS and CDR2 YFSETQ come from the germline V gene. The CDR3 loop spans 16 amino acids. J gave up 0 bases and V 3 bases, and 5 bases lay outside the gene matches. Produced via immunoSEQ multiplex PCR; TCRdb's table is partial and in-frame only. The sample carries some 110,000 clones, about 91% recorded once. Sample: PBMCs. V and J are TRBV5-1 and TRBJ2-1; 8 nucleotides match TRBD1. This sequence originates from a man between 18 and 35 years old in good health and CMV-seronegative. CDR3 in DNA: TGCGCCAGCAGCTGGAGGACAGGGAGCTCCTACAATGAGCAGTTCTTC. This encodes CASSWRTGSSYNEQFF.